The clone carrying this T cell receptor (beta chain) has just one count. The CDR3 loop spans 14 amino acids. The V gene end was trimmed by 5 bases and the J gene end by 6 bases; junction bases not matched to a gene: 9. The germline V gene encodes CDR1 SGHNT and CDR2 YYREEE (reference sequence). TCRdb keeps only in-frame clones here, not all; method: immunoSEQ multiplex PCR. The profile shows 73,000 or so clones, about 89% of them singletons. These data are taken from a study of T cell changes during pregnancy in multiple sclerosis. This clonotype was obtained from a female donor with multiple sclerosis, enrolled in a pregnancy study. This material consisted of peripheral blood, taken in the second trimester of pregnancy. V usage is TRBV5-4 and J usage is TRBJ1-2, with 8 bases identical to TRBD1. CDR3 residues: CASRESRGRNGYTF. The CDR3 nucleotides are TGTGCCAGCAGAGAAAGCAGGGGGCGCAATGGCTACACCTTC.